The 17 T cell receptor beta chains given below trace back to one sample, sequenced in a study of blood T cell repertoires in COVID-19 (dated by TCRdb to the early 2020s). The library came from the immunoSEQ multiplex PCR assay. TCRdb stores this immuneACCESS table with in-frame sequences only. Part of the clones is absent; in the studies checked, under half of the shortfall reflects unresolved V genes, and no reason is known for the rest. This sample comprises around 130,000 clones, roughly nine tenths of them detected only once. Of the sample, roughly 2.5% is held by the ten largest clones. Sequences were obtained from peripheral blood. Receptor source: a human donor with COVID-19, enrolled during active disease. The donor label of this sample is uncertain.

The V call is TRBV30, the J call TRBJ2-1; 8 nucleotides match TRBD1. The V and J ends lost 8 bases and 5 bases, in that order; junction bases with no gene match: 14. There are 15 residues in the CDR3. CDR1 GTSNPN and CDR2 SVGIG come from the germline V gene (reference sequence). Here the CDR3 DNA reads TGTGCCGGAAGGACAGGGTTATTACGAGACAATGAGCAGTTCTTC. This encodes CAGRTGLLRDNEQFF.

The V gene is TRBV14, the J gene TRBJ2-5; no clear D. This CDR3 spans 12 amino acids. The germline V gene has CDR1 SGHDN and CDR2 FVKESK. Trimming pared 1 base from V and 5 bases from J, leaving 5 bases between. CDR3 sequence: CASSQGRETQYF. The CDR3 bases are TGTGCCAGCAGCCAAGGGCGGGAGACCCAGTACTTC.

This chain links TRBV7-9 with TRBJ2-1; TRBD2 matches 8 bases. Unmatched junction bases numbered 4, after V lost 6 bases and J lost 0 bases. CDR3 length: 15 residues. The V gene's germline CDR1 is SEHNR and CDR2 FQNEAQ (reference sequence). The DNA of the CDR3 is TGTGCCAGCAGGACCGGGACTAGCTCCTACAATGAGCAGTTCTTC. Amino acids: CASRTGTSSYNEQFF. Filled out from reference TRBV7-9 and TRBJ2-1, the complete variable domain reads DTGVSQNPRHKITKRGQNVTFRCDPISEHNRLYWYRQTLGQGPEFLTYFQNEAQLEKSRLLSDRFSAERPKGSFSTLEIQRTEQGDSAMYLCASRTGTSSYNEQFFGPGTRLTVL.

CDR3: CASSSPGQPNYGYTF. The CDR3 DNA reads as TGTGCCAGCAGTTCTCCGGGACAGCCAAACTATGGCTACACCTTC. This chain links TRBV28 with TRBJ1-2; the match to TRBD1 covers 7 bases. This CDR3 comprises 15 residues. With 4 bases clipped from V and 2 bases from J, the junction kept 7 bases outside the gene matches. Germline CDR1 reads MDHEN; CDR2 reads SYDVKM.

The V and J genes are TRBV3-1 (or the pseudogene TRBV3-2) and TRBJ1-4; D is perhaps TRBD1 (5 bases). V was pared by 2 bases and J by 7 bases, with 11 bases between. Looked up from germline, CDR1 is LGHDT and CDR2 is YNNKEL (reference sequence). This CDR3 is 14 amino acids long. The CDR3: CASSQRGYAEKLFF. The DNA for the CDR3 is TGTGCCAGCAGCCAAAGGGGTTACGCTGAAAAACTGTTTTTT.

This clone was seen a handful of times. The chain joins TRBV2 to TRBJ1-2; 7 bases align to TRBD1. CDR1 and CDR2 from the germline V gene are SNHLY and FYNNEI. After removal of 6 bases from V and 2 bases from J, the junction contained 3 bases not matched to a gene. The CDR3 runs to 13 residues. This chain's CDR3 is CASRRGPNYGYTF. DNA of the CDR3: TGTGCCAGCAGGAGGGGGCCCAACTATGGCTACACCTTC.

This clone was recorded a few times. The genes are TRBV2 and TRBJ2-4; D is perhaps TRBD2 (5 bases). This CDR3 comprises 18 residues. Germline CDR1 SNHLY, CDR2 FYNNEI. V lost 5 bases, J lost 6 bases, and 26 bases lay in between. The chain's CDR3 is CASSPSPLGRLRGNIQYF. DNA of the CDR3: TGTGCCAGCAGTCCCAGCCCGTTAGGCAGGCTACGGGGAAACATTCAGTACTTC.

The chain is built from TRBV6-2 or TRBV6-3 and TRBJ2-3; 12 bases line up with TRBD2. Germline-derived CDR1 and CDR2 are MNHEY and SVGEGT. The CDR3 runs to 20 residues. J lost 0 bases, V lost 2 bases, and 12 bases had no gene match. The CDR3 here is CASSYPTVLAGGRSTDTQYF. The CDR3 DNA is TGTGCCAGCAGTTACCCGACCGTACTAGCGGGGGGCCGAAGCACAGATACGCAGTATTTT.

This sequence joins TRBV11-3 and TRBJ2-7, with D possibly being TRBD2 (6 bases). Germline lookup yields CDR1 SGHNT and CDR2 YENEEA. This CDR3 contains 15 residues. Trimming removed 5 bases from V and 2 bases from J, with 16 bases in between. The CDR3 loop is CASSQGLPEPYEQYF. As DNA, the CDR3 is TGTGCCAGCAGCCAGGGACTTCCCGAACCCTACGAGCAGTACTTC.

V and J are TRBV5-6 and TRBJ1-2; maybe TRBD1 (5 bases). The germline CDR1 and CDR2 sequences are SGHDT and YYEEEE. The CDR3 length is 11 residues. V was pared by 5 bases and J by 5 bases, with 7 bases between. The CDR3 DNA reads as TGTGCCAGCAGTTCAGGGTATGGCTACACCTTC. Translating it yields CASSSGYGYTF.

The V call is TRBV5-4, the J call TRBJ2-7; possible D gene TRBD1, 6 bases. CDR1 SGHNT and CDR2 YYREEE come from the germline V gene (reference sequence). There are 15 residues in the CDR3. V shed 0 bases and J shed 3 bases, with 13 bases lying between them. The CDR3 coding sequence is TGTGCCAGCAGCTTGGCACAGGGTTATGGCTACGAGCAGTACTTC. Translation: CASSLAQGYGYEQYF.

Here the CDR3 reads CASSLEAGEGEQFF. The DNA of the CDR3 is TGTGCCAGCAGCTTGGAGGCAGGTGAGGGTGAGCAGTTCTTC. The genes are TRBV5-4 and TRBJ2-1, with D tentatively TRBD2 (5 bases). V dropped 0 bases and J dropped 9 bases, with 13 bases sitting between them. Germline CDR1 and CDR2: SGHNT and YYREEE (reference sequence). The CDR3 sequence is 14 residues long.

This chain links TRBV7-9 with TRBJ2-3; D possibly corresponds to TRBD1 (5 bases). The V gene lost 3 bases and the J gene lost 2 bases, with 9 bases spanning the gap. CDR1 and CDR2 (germline): SEHNR, FQNEAQ (reference sequence). This CDR3 has 14 amino acids. CDR3 in DNA: TGTGCCAGCAGCTTTTCAGGGTTCACAGATACGCAGTATTTT. Its protein is CASSFSGFTDTQYF.

Regarding this clone: Other DNA sequences in this specimen translate into the identical CDR3. The genes are TRBV27 and TRBJ2-7; maybe TRBD1 (5 bases). The CDR3 sequence is 14 residues long. V was clipped by 0 bases and J by 2 bases, with 8 bases between them. Germline CDR1 reads MNHEY; CDR2 reads SMNVEV (reference sequence). CDR3 DNA sequence: TGTGCCAGCAGTTTATCAAGGGGAACCTACGAGCAGTACTTC. Translated: CASSLSRGTYEQYF.

The V call is TRBV4-1, the J call TRBJ1-6; D is unresolved. Trimming took 0 bases from V and 10 from J, leaving 7 bases between them. The CDR3 length is 13 residues. Germline V gives CDR1 MGHRA, CDR2 YSYEKL. The CDR3 nucleotides are TGCGCCAGCAGCCAAGATCCTCTCTCACCCCTCCACTTT. Encoded protein: CASSQDPLSPLHF.

This chain uses TRBV7-2 with TRBJ1-4; 9 nucleotides align to TRBD1. V was clipped by 5 bases and J by 8 bases; unmatched bases: 6. CDR3 length: 14 residues. The V gene's germline CDR1 is SGHTA and CDR2 FQGNSA. CDR3 DNA: TGTGCCAGCAGCCCTGACAGGGGGTGGGAAAAACTGTTTTTT. As protein: CASSPDRGWEKLFF.

The chain is built from TRBV27 and TRBJ2-6; tentatively, D is TRBD1 (6 bases). The V gene lost 2 bases and the J gene lost 2 bases, with 16 bases spanning the gap. From germline, CDR1 is MNHEY and CDR2 SMNVEV (reference sequence). CDR3 length: 18 residues. The CDR3 loop reads CASSLATGQWAGANVLTF. The CDR3 DNA reads TGTGCCAGCAGTTTAGCTACAGGGCAATGGGCTGGGGCCAACGTCCTGACTTTC.